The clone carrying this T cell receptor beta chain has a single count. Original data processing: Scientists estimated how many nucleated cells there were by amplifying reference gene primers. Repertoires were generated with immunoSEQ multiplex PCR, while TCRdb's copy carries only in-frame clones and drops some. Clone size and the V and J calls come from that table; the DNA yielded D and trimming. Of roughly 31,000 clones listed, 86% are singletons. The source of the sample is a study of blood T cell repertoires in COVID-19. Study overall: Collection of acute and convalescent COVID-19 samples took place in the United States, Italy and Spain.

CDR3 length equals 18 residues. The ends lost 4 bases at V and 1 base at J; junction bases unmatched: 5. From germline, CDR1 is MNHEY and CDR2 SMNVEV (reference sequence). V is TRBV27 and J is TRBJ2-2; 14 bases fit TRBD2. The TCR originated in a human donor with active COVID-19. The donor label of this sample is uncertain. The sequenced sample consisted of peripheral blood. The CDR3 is CASSSWTSGGLNTGELFF. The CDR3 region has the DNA TGTGCCAGCAGTTCTTGGACTAGCGGGGGGCTGAACACCGGGGAGCTGTTTTTT.